Sequencing of this T cell receptor beta chain was carried out in a study of T cell repertoires in cytomegalovirus infection. TCRdb passed the reads through MiXCR, listing each CDR3 protein once. The sample gives a few hundred thousand distinct CDR3 sequences, approximately 40% of which show up once; roughly 50% is in the top ten. Trimming at V came to 5 bases and at J to 4 bases, leaving 12 bases not matched to a gene. Germline CDR1 SGHVS, CDR2 FNYEAQ. CDR3 length: 16 residues. Study outcomes and limitations: Ex vivo responses were dominated by HLA-C-restricted CMV-specific TCR beta clonotypes.

Turning to this clonotype: Its antigen is not identified.

This clonotype was obtained from a human donor in good health (CMV status not recorded). Some clones in this sample may be carry-over from other donors' samples. Material: cultured PBMCs, obtained from culture after CMV antigen stimulation. J is TRBJ2-5 and V is TRBV7-6; TRBD2 matches at 8 bases. CDR3: CASSREPAGAGETQYF. The CDR3 DNA follows: TGTGCCAGCAGCCGAGAGCCAGCGGGGGCGGGAGAGACCCAGTACTTC.